Below, 29 T cell receptor beta chains from the same sample are listed, as sequenced in a study of cytomegalovirus exposure and HLA in healthy donors. Primers: 60 Vbeta forward and 13 Jbeta reverse. Libraries were prepared by immunoSEQ multiplex PCR; TCRdb keeps only in-frame clonotypes and omits some of them. The sample lists around 210,000 clones, 65% to 85% occurring once. Sequencing was carried out using PBMCs. Receptors originate from a man aged 50-60 years in good health and CMV-seronegative.

CDR3 DNA sequence: TGTGCCAGCTACCGTCCGGGCACTGAAGCTTTCTTT. Protein product: CASYRPGTEAFF. V usage is TRBV7-9 and J usage is TRBJ1-1; D gene ambiguous. This CDR3 spans 12 amino acids. Germline values: CDR1 SEHNR, CDR2 FQNEAQ (reference sequence). Between the trimmed V and J ends, which lost 8 bases and 4 bases, there was a span of 11 bases.

This CDR3 reads CASSYEVHSSYEQYF. The CDR3 nucleotides read TGTGCCAGCAGTTACGAGGTGCACTCCTCCTACGAGCAGTACTTC. V gene TRBV6-6 combines with J gene TRBJ2-7; D is ambiguous. CDR1 and CDR2 from the germline V gene are MNHNY and SVGAGI (reference sequence). CDR3 length: 15 residues. V lost 2 bases and J 0 bases, leaving 11 bases between the germline ends.

The CDR3 spells CASSLSGQANEQYF. DNA of the CDR3: TGTGCCAGCAGTTTATCGGGACAGGCAAACGAGCAGTACTTC. The chain links TRBV27 to TRBJ2-7; 8 bases fit TRBD1. The CDR3 is made up of 14 amino acids. Trimming at V came to 0 bases and at J to 5 bases, leaving 3 bases not matched to a gene. CDR1 is MNHEY, CDR2 SMNVEV, per germline (reference sequence).

CDR3 DNA sequence: TGCGCCAGCAGCTTGACGGTCCTCGGACTCTCCTACGAGCAGTACTTC. Translating it yields CASSLTVLGLSYEQYF. This sequence joins TRBV5-1 and TRBJ2-7; a possible D gene is TRBD2 (5 bases). The V and J ends lost 1 base and 0 bases respectively, with 14 bases between them. CDR3 length equals 16 residues. Germline V gene data show CDR1 as SGHRS and CDR2 as YFSETQ.

In its sample, this clone was seen a few times. CDR3 in DNA: TGTGCCTGGAGTGACAGAAACACCATATATTTT. Residues: CAWSDRNTIYF. V and J are TRBV30 and TRBJ1-3; no clear D gene. CDR3 length: 11 residues. Germline V lookup: CDR1 GTSNPN, CDR2 SVGIG (reference sequence). The V gene lost 1 base and the J gene lost 5 bases, with 3 bases spanning the gap.

The chain recombines TRBV16 with TRBJ2-3; 7 bases are shared with TRBD2. This CDR3 contains 15 residues. Per the germline V gene, CDR1 is KGHSY and CDR2 is FQNENV. Germline trimming cut 4 bases from V and 4 bases from J; bases unmatched to any gene: 8. CDR3: CASSPPGGGSDTQYF. CDR3 nucleotides: TGTGCCAGCAGCCCGCCGGGCGGGGGTTCAGATACGCAGTATTTT.

The chain joins TRBV28 to TRBJ2-7, with D perhaps matching TRBD1 (6 bases). This CDR3 has 14 residues. Germline V lookup: CDR1 MDHEN, CDR2 SYDVKM. The V end lost 5 bases, the J end lost 3 bases, and 14 bases lay between the germline ends. The CDR3 region has the DNA TGTGCCAGCAGTAGCAGGGGTTACAGCTACGAGCAGTACTTC. Its protein product is CASSSRGYSYEQYF.

A few counts support this clone. V gene TRBV15 combines with J gene TRBJ2-2, with 7 bases fitting TRBD2. The ends lost 0 bases at V and 5 bases at J; junction bases unmatched: 6. The V gene's germline CDR1 is LNHNV and CDR2 YYDKDF (reference sequence). The CDR3 is 16 residues long. For the CDR3, the DNA is TGTGCCACCAGCAGAGATGGGGGAGGGAGGACCGGGGAGCTGTTTTTT. This sequence encodes CATSRDGGGRTGELFF. The full variable domain, completed using reference TRBV15 and TRBJ2-2, is DAMVIQNPRYQVTQFGKPVTLSCSQTLNHNVMYWYQQKSSQAPKLLFHYYDKDFNNEADTPDNFQSRRPNTSFCFLDIRSPGLGDTAMYLCATSRDGGGRTGELFFGEGSRLTVL.

The chain couples TRBV28 to TRBJ2-4, with TRBD1 as a possible D gene (5 bases). Trimming took 7 bases from V and 9 from J, leaving 13 bases between them. CDR1 and CDR2 from the germline V gene are MDHEN and SYDVKM. The CDR3 sequence is 12 residues long. This chain's CDR3 is CASKPGKGIQYF. The CDR3 DNA reads as TGTGCCAGCAAACCAGGGAAGGGCATTCAGTACTTC.

This clone showed up just once. V gene TRBV5-6 combines with J gene TRBJ2-7; 13 bases agree with TRBD2. CDR3 size: 15 residues. Trimming cost V 2 bases and J 7 bases; bases outside gene matches: 6. The germline V gene has CDR1 SGHDT and CDR2 YYEEEE. The CDR3 loop is CASSLRTSGSFEQYF. The CDR3 DNA follows: TGTGCCAGCAGCTTAAGGACTAGCGGGAGTTTTGAGCAGTACTTC.

This clone was observed once. The chain uses TRBV5-1 and TRBJ1-1, with a weak D call TRBD1 (6 bases). Germline V gives CDR1 SGHRS, CDR2 YFSETQ. Trimming shortened V by 3 bases and J by 0 bases, and 21 bases separated the two germline ends. The CDR3 totals 18 residues. CDR3 DNA sequence: TGCGCCAGCAGCTCAGGGTCGGCGGGGGCTATTATGAACACTGAAGCTTTCTTT. Protein product: CASSSGSAGAIMNTEAFF.

The gene calls are TRBV10-2 and TRBJ2-1; D remains unclear. Germline V lookup: CDR1 WSHSY, CDR2 SAAADI. The CDR3 is made up of 11 amino acids. The V end lost 6 bases, the J end lost 4 bases, and 4 bases lay between the germline ends. The CDR3 region is CASSGYNEQFF. Written as DNA, the CDR3 is TGCGCCAGCAGCGGGTACAATGAGCAGTTCTTC.

This chain connects TRBV27 to TRBJ2-1; TRBD1 matches at 7 bases. Germline V gene sequence: CDR1 MNHEY, CDR2 SMNVEV (reference sequence). V shed 5 bases, J shed 0 bases, and the junction held 7 bases outside the gene matches. The CDR3 consists of 16 residues. The CDR3 loop reads CASSIPTGSSYNEQFF. For the CDR3, the DNA is TGTGCCAGCAGTATCCCGACAGGGAGCTCCTACAATGAGCAGTTCTTC.

CDR3 in DNA: TGTGCCAGCAGTGAATCCTCAGGACTCGAGCAGTACTTC. Amino acids: CASSESSGLEQYF. This chain connects TRBV2 to TRBJ2-7; the D gene is possibly TRBD2 (5 bases). The V end was cut by 2 bases, the J end by 6 bases, with 11 bases between. The germline V gene has CDR1 SNHLY and CDR2 FYNNEI. CDR3 length: 13 amino acids.

The chain uses TRBV29-1 and TRBJ2-7, with TRBD2 matching over 11 bases. The CDR3 spans 14 residues. Germline V CDR1 and CDR2: SQVTM, ANQGSEA. The V segment lost 7 bases and the J segment 3 bases; nucleotides outside the gene matches: 8. CDR3: CSARPSGRNYEQYF. The CDR3 DNA follows: TGCAGCGCTCGTCCTAGCGGGAGGAACTACGAGCAGTACTTC.

This chain joins TRBV5-1 and TRBJ2-2, with D possibly TRBD2 on 5 matching bases. In germline, CDR1 is SGHRS, CDR2 YFSETQ. Trimming took off 3 bases at V and 5 bases at J, with 14 bases between the two ends. The CDR3 contains 15 residues. The CDR3 DNA reads TGCGCCAGCAGCTGGGGATCGACGGGGACCGGGGAGCTGTTTTTT. Translation: CASSWGSTGTGELFF.

Written as DNA, the CDR3 is TGTGCCAGCTCACCACCGGTGGCTAGCGGGCGCTACAATGAGCAGTTCTTC. It yields the protein CASSPPVASGRYNEQFF. V and J are TRBV18 and TRBJ2-1, with TRBD2 matching 8 bases. The CDR3 totals 17 residues. Germline CDR1 and CDR2: KGHSH and LQKENI. V gave up 0 bases and J gave up 3 bases; unmatched junction bases: 7.

CDR3 residues: CASSEGGRAQNEQFF. CDR3 coding DNA: TGTGCCAGCAGTGAAGGCGGGAGGGCCCAAAATGAGCAGTTCTTC. V and J are TRBV2 and TRBJ2-1, with 9 bases aligning to TRBD2. This CDR3 has 15 residues. Germline V gene lookup returns CDR1 SNHLY and CDR2 FYNNEI. Germline trimming cut 1 base from V and 7 bases from J; bases unmatched to any gene: 5.

The chain uses TRBV5-4 and TRBJ2-5; 8 bases are shared with TRBD1. The ends lost 3 bases at V and 2 bases at J; junction bases unmatched: 6. Germline loops: CDR1 SGHNT, CDR2 YYREEE (reference sequence). The length of the CDR3 is 15 residues. The CDR3 bases are TGTGCCAGCAGCTCCCCAGGGGGCAGACAAGAGACCCAGTACTTC. Its translation: CASSSPGGRQETQYF.

J is TRBJ2-7 and V is TRBV4-1; 13 bases align to TRBD2. This CDR3 spans 15 amino acids. CDR1 MGHRA and CDR2 YSYEKL come from the germline V gene. V was clipped by 3 bases and J by 6 bases; unmatched bases: 5. The CDR3 DNA reads as TGCGCCAGCAGCCACATCGGGACTAGCGGGACCGAGCAGTACTTC. Translated, it gives CASSHIGTSGTEQYF.

This clone was found once. This chain connects TRBV5-6 to TRBJ2-5; D possibly corresponds to TRBD2 (5 bases). Germline CDR1 and CDR2: SGHDT and YYEEEE. The CDR3 spans 14 residues. Trimming cost V 6 bases and J 5 bases, with 17 bases left between them. The CDR3 DNA follows: TGTGCCAGCAACACCCCTAGCCTCCGGGAGACCCAGTACTTC. Encoded protein: CASNTPSLRETQYF.

V gene TRBV5-1 combines with J gene TRBJ2-5; 10 positions agree with TRBD1. The CDR3 is made up of 20 amino acids. CDR1 is SGHRS, CDR2 YFSETQ, per germline. Unmatched junction bases numbered 15, after V lost 0 bases and J lost 1 base. CDR3 residues: CASSLVGQTGGWGLQETQYF. CDR3 DNA: TGCGCCAGCAGCTTGGTGGGGCAGACAGGGGGCTGGGGACTCCAAGAGACCCAGTACTTC.

V usage is TRBV6-4 and J usage is TRBJ1-2; the match to TRBD1 covers 8 bases. In germline, CDR1 is MRHNA, CDR2 SNTAGT. With V trimmed by 2 bases and J by 1 base, 9 bases remained unmatched. This CDR3 is 17 amino acids long. CDR3 region: CASSDEDRDRDNYGYTF. For the CDR3, the DNA is TGTGCCAGCAGTGACGAGGACAGGGACCGCGATAACTATGGCTACACCTTC.

In the case of this clone: At the DNA level, this CDR3 is encoded by other sequences in the same sample as well. This chain links TRBV9 with TRBJ1-5, with D unclear. CDR1 is SGDLS and CDR2 is YYNGEE in the germline V gene. This CDR3 comprises 15 residues. The ends were cut back, 0 bases at V and 2 bases at J, with 9 bases in the middle. For the CDR3, the DNA is TGTGCCAGCAGCGTAGGTGGCGGGGGCAATCAGCCCCAGCATTTT. It codes for CASSVGGGGNQPQHF.

The chain carries TRBV28 and TRBJ2-3; D call uncertain. Germline V gene sequence: CDR1 MDHEN, CDR2 SYDVKM. The CDR3 runs 12 residues. Deletions cut 6 bases from V and 9 bases from J, with 13 bases between. CDR3 coding DNA: TGTGCCAGCAGACAAGACCCCGGGACGCAGTATTTT. This translates into CASRQDPGTQYF.

This chain links TRBV18 with TRBJ2-2; TRBD1 might be the D (5 bases). This CDR3 has 15 amino acids. CDR1 is KGHSH and CDR2 is LQKENI in the germline V gene. The germline V and J ends were trimmed by 6 bases and 5 bases, with 16 bases remaining between them. The CDR3 protein is CASSSDIPSTGELFF. For the CDR3, the DNA is TGTGCCAGCTCGTCGGACATCCCCTCAACCGGGGAGCTGTTTTTT.

This clone was detected a few times. The chain uses TRBV28 and TRBJ2-7, with 8 positions matching TRBD1. The CDR3 length is 17 residues. Germline values: CDR1 MDHEN, CDR2 SYDVKM. The J segment lost 6 bases and the V segment lost 6 bases, leaving 19 bases of the junction unmatched. CDR3 nucleotide sequence: TGTGCCAGCAGCCTAAACTGGGGTGGACAGGGACGGGTCGAGCAGTACTTC. Its translation is CASSLNWGGQGRVEQYF.

The rearrangement uses TRBV4-1 and TRBJ2-2; no clear D. Trimming stripped 0 bases from V and 4 bases from J, with 18 bases between. From germline, CDR1 is MGHRA and CDR2 YSYEKL. This CDR3 contains 18 residues. CDR3 sequence: CASSQDHPADLFTGELFF. CDR3 nucleotide sequence: TGCGCCAGCAGCCAAGATCATCCCGCAGACTTATTCACCGGGGAGCTGTTTTTT.

The chain is built from TRBV28 and TRBJ2-7; 10 bases align to TRBD2. The trim removed 5 bases at V and 7 bases at J, leaving 11 bases unmatched. The germline gives CDR1 MDHEN, CDR2 SYDVKM. This CDR3 region has 15 residues. The CDR3 spells CASSPPAGGRYEQYF. CDR3 nucleotide sequence: TGTGCCAGCAGTCCTCCAGCGGGAGGGCGCTATGAGCAGTACTTC.